A selection of T cell receptor beta chains follows, all from one sample in a study of blood T cells in healthy people across ages. TCRdb re-called the 5' RACE reads through MiXCR, storing one row per CDR3 protein. The sample lists over 1,500,000 distinct CDR3 sequences, roughly 49% occurring once. Sample: blood. The source of these receptors is a woman in her thirties or forties in good health. CDR3s include the opening cysteine and the closing phenylalanine or tryptophan. The order of the fields is V gene, D gene, J gene, clone size, CDR3 DNA, CDR3 protein. The D gene is left open where the match is weak. Clone size, where shown, is once, few, many, or a class for clones that have expanded.

TRBV19	-	TRBJ2-1	few	TGTGCCAGTAGTTACAACTCCAATGAGCAGTTCTTC	CASSYNSNEQFF
TRBV6-5	-	TRBJ2-3	-	TGTGCCAGCAGTTACTTGACAGGAGACTCCACAGATACGCAGTATTTT	CASSYLTGDSTDTQYF
TRBV6-2/TRBV6-3	-	TRBJ1-2	few	TGTGCCAGCAGCCCGGGACAAATCTTTAACTATGGCTACACCTTC	CASSPGQIFNYGYTF
TRBV20-1	-	TRBJ2-3	few	TGCAGTGCTGGGGGTCTTGTTACAGATACGCAGTATTTT	CSAGGLVTDTQYF
TRBV6-6	-	TRBJ2-1	-	TGTGCCAGCAGTTACTCGACCAGTGAAAAGACCCAGTTCTTC	CASSYSTSEKTQFF
TRBV29-1	-	TRBJ1-2	-	TGCAGCGTTAGCGGGGGAAACTATGGCTACACCTTC	CSVSGGNYGYTF
TRBV7-2	-	TRBJ2-7	few	TGTGCCAGCAATCGGGACACCTACGAGCAGTACTTC	CASNRDTYEQYF
TRBV4-1	TRBD1	TRBJ1-4	few	TGCGCCAGCAGCTACTTTAGTCGGGACAGGGATGAAAAACTGTTTTTT	CASSYFSRDRDEKLFF
TRBV15	-	TRBJ1-6	-	TGTGCCACCAGCAGAGATGTGAGCTCCTATAATTCACCCCTCCACTTT	CATSRDVSSYNSPLHF
TRBV28	-	TRBJ2-4	-	-	CASSSSAVGRGIQYF
TRBV29-1	-	TRBJ2-5	-	TGCAGCACAATCTCCGGGACGATTAATGAGCAGTACTTC	CSTISGTINEQYF
TRBV20-1	-	TRBJ2-7	-	TGCAGTGCACCACAGGGTGGGAAAAACATTCGGTACTTC	CSAPQGGKNIRYF
TRBV7-2	TRBD1	TRBJ1-5	-	TGTGCCAGCAGCCGACAGGGGGAGAATCAGCCCCAGCATTTT	CASSRQGENQPQHF
TRBV15	-	TRBJ1-6	-	TGTGCCACCAGCAGGGCTGACCTTGGGAGCTCCTATAATTCACCCCTCCACTTT	CATSRADLGSSYNSPLHF
TRBV20-1	-	TRBJ2-7	-	TGCAGTGCTAGATACGAACGGGACTTCTCCTACAATGAGCAGTACTTC	CSARYERDFSYNEQYF
TRBV20-1	TRBD2	TRBJ2-3	few	TGCAGTGCTTCCCTGACTAGCGGGGGATCAGATACGCAGTATTTT	CSASLTSGGSDTQYF
TRBV15	-	TRBJ2-7	few	TGTGCCACCAGCAGAGATCTCCTATCCTACGAGCAGTACTTC	CATSRDLLSYEQYF
TRBV20-1	TRBD1	TRBJ1-6	-	TGCAGTGCTACGGCGACAGGGGGAAATAATTCACCCCTCCACTTT	CSATATGGNNSPLHF
TRBV15	-	TRBJ1-4	-	TGTGCCACCAGCCCACAAAAATTAGACAGGCTCACAACTAATGAAAAACTGTTTTTT	CATSPQKLDRLTTNEKLFF
TRBV20-1	-	TRBJ2-3	-	TGCAGTGAGGAGCGGACTAGCACAGATACGCAGTATTTT	CSEERTSTDTQYF
TRBV3-1	TRBD2	TRBJ2-5	-	TGTGCCAGCAGCCCATGGACTAGCAAGGAGACCCAGTACTTC	CASSPWTSKETQYF
TRBV28	-	TRBJ2-5	-	TGTGCCAGCAGTCCCGGGGAGGCGGACTACCAAGAGACCCAGTACTTC	CASSPGEADYQETQYF
TRBV7-2	TRBD2	TRBJ2-5	few	TGTGCCAGCAGCTTATCCGGAGCGGGGGTGGTAGAGACCCAGTACTTC	CASSLSGAGVVETQYF
TRBV7-9	TRBD2	TRBJ2-5	-	TGTGCCAGCAGCAGACTAGCGAACCAAGAGACCCAGTACTTC	CASSRLANQETQYF
TRBV10-3	TRBD2	TRBJ2-3	-	TGTGCCATCGGACTAGCGGGGGGCCCGGATACGCAGTATTTT	CAIGLAGGPDTQYF
TRBV29-1	-	TRBJ2-3	-	TGCAGCGTGCCCGCCGGGGGCAGTATCACAGGTACGCAGTATTTT	CSVPAGGSITGTQYF
TRBV5-1	TRBD1	TRBJ1-1	-	TGCGCCAGCAGCTTGGACCCTACAGGGGGTTGGCCTGAAGCTTTCTTT	CASSLDPTGGWPEAFF
TRBV20-1	-	TRBJ1-2	-	TGCAGTGCTAGCGGGACGCCTGGCCCCTATGGCTACACCTTC	CSASGTPGPYGYTF
TRBV28	TRBD2	TRBJ2-7	few	TGTGCCAGCAGTAACCCTAGCGGGGTTGTCTACGAGCAGTACTTC	CASSNPSGVVYEQYF
TRBV20-1	TRBD1	TRBJ1-2	-	TGCAGTGCTAGAACAGGGGCAGGAGGCTACACCTTC	CSARTGAGGYTF
TRBV6-5	TRBD1	TRBJ1-4	-	TGTGCCAGCAGCATGACAGGGGTTGAAAAACTGTTTTTT	CASSMTGVEKLFF
TRBV7-9	TRBD1	TRBJ2-7	-	TGTGCCAGTTCCCTCGGGACAGGCTACGGGCAGTACTTC	CASSLGTGYGQYF
TRBV14	-	TRBJ2-5	many	TGTGCCAGCAGCCATTCCCGAGAGACCCAGTACTTC	CASSHSRETQYF
TRBV10-3	TRBD2	TRBJ2-3	once	TGTGCCATCAGTTTTACCCTCGGGACTAGCGGGAAAACAGATACGCAGTATTTT	CAISFTLGTSGKTDTQYF
TRBV7-8	-	TRBJ1-2	few	TGTGCCAGCAGCTCCCTAGCAGCGCACTATGGCTACACCTTC	CASSSLAAHYGYTF
TRBV18	-	TRBJ2-7	-	TGTGCCAGCTCACCCGGGCGAGTCGACGAGCAGTACTTC	CASSPGRVDEQYF
TRBV9	TRBD1	TRBJ1-2	few	TGTGCCAGCAGCGTTCGGGCAGGGGGTGGCTACACCTTC	CASSVRAGGGYTF
TRBV4-2	-	TRBJ1-6	-	TGTGCCAGCAGACGGTCCTATAATTCACCCCTCCACTTT	CASRRSYNSPLHF
TRBV20-1	TRBD1	TRBJ1-1	-	TGCAGTGCCGGACAGGGGGCGAGTGAAACTGAAGCTTTCTTT	CSAGQGASETEAFF
TRBV4-3	TRBD1	TRBJ2-5	many	TGCGCCAGCAGCCAAGATTGGACAGGGCCAGTAGAGACCCAGTACTTC	CASSQDWTGPVETQYF
TRBV28	-	TRBJ2-7	-	TGTGCCAGCAGAGCCACAGGTGCCTCCTACGAGCAGTACTTC	CASRATGASYEQYF
TRBV7-8	-	TRBJ2-3	-	TGTGCCAGCAGCTTAGAGGGGACAAGGGATACGCAGTATTTT	CASSLEGTRDTQYF
TRBV20-1	TRBD1	TRBJ2-5	few	TGCAGTGCTAACAGGTTGACAGGGGGCTTCGAGACCCAGTACTTC	CSANRLTGGFETQYF
TRBV5-4	-	TRBJ2-7	few	TGTGCCAGCAGCGATAAACGACAGGTCTACGAGCAGTACTTC	CASSDKRQVYEQYF
TRBV6-1	-	TRBJ2-2	few	TGTGCCAGCAGTGAAAATTCCCTCCCGACCACCGGGGAGCTGTTTTTT	CASSENSLPTTGELFF
TRBV12-3/TRBV12-4	-	TRBJ2-7	-	TGTGCCAGCAGCTCTTGGGGGGTGGAGGCCTACGAGCAGTACTTC	CASSSWGVEAYEQYF
TRBV5-1	-	TRBJ2-6	-	TGCGCCAGCAGCTTGGGTCACGTCCTGACTTTC	CASSLGHVLTF
TRBV7-9	TRBD2	TRBJ2-3	-	TGTGCCAGCAGCTTAGCTAGGGCTAGCGGGGACACAGATACGCAGTATTTT	CASSLARASGDTDTQYF
TRBV6-2/TRBV6-3	-	TRBJ2-7	few	TGTGCCAGCAGTTACCCGATCACAGGGTCGAGGAACGAGCAGTACTTC	CASSYPITGSRNEQYF
TRBV2	-	TRBJ2-1	-	TGTGCCAGCAGTGACGGTTTTAATGAGCAGTTCTTC	CASSDGFNEQFF
TRBV6-1	TRBD1	TRBJ2-3	-	TGTGCCAGCACCAGACAGGGGCAATCAGATACGCAGTATTTT	CASTRQGQSDTQYF
TRBV7-9	-	TRBJ2-3	-	TGTGCCAGCAGCTTAGCCGACGGAACAATCACAGATACGCAGTATTTT	CASSLADGTITDTQYF
TRBV11-2	-	TRBJ2-3	-	TGTGCCGGCAGCTCACTTGAAGATACGCAGTATTTT	CAGSSLEDTQYF
TRBV7-2	TRBD2	TRBJ2-7	-	TGTGCCAGCAGCTTAGGACTAGCGGGGGCCGTCTCCTACGAGCAGTACTTC	CASSLGLAGAVSYEQYF
TRBV3-1	TRBD2	TRBJ2-1	-	TGTGCCAGCAGCCAAGAGTGGGCGGGGGGTTACAATGAGCAGTTCTTC	CASSQEWAGGYNEQFF
TRBV12-3/TRBV12-4	-	TRBJ1-1	-	TGTGCCAGCAGTGCGACAGACATGAACACTGAAGCTTTCTTT	CASSATDMNTEAFF
TRBV27	-	TRBJ1-1	-	TGTGCCAGCAGGATCGGGACACTGGAGCAAGCTTTCTTT	CASRIGTLEQAFF
TRBV10-3	TRBD2	TRBJ2-7	few	TGTGCCATCAGTGAGCGGGGGGAGCCGTCCTACGAGCAGTACTTC	CAISERGEPSYEQYF
TRBV4-2	TRBD1	TRBJ2-7	-	TGTGCCAGCAGCCAAGAGGGGACAGGCTCGTCCTACGAGCAGTACTTC	CASSQEGTGSSYEQYF